A single sample gave rise to the 13 T cell receptor beta chains below, sequenced in a study of T cell changes during pregnancy in multiple sclerosis. Some clones are missing from TCRdb's copy, which holds only in-frame ones; the method was immunoSEQ multiplex PCR. Altogether roughly 34,000 clones are present, about nine tenths being singletons, with the ten largest covering about 0.41%. The sequenced sample was CD4+ T cells from peripheral blood mononuclear cells, obtained in the second trimester of pregnancy. The receptors were sampled from a female donor in good health, enrolled as a control in a pregnancy study.

J is TRBJ1-1 and V is TRBV19; 10 bases align to TRBD1. This CDR3 has 15 amino acids. Germline CDR1 reads LNHDA; CDR2 reads SQIVND (reference sequence). The junction had 11 bases not matched to a gene; V was cut back by 6 bases and J by 7 bases. The CDR3 sequence is CASRWGGTGAGEAFF. CDR3 bases: TGTGCCAGTAGATGGGGCGGGACAGGGGCCGGTGAAGCTTTCTTT.

As DNA, the CDR3 is TGCGCCAGCCTCATTGGACTGTACAATGAGCAGTTCTTC. Encoded protein: CASLIGLYNEQFF. The J gene is TRBJ2-1, the V gene TRBV10-2, with D possibly TRBD2 on 5 matching bases. In germline, CDR1 is WSHSY, CDR2 SAAADI. CDR3 length: 13 amino acids. Trimming took off 8 bases at V and 4 bases at J, with 12 bases between the two ends.

This chain connects TRBV11-2 to TRBJ2-7; D may be TRBD2 (6 bases). V lost 2 bases, J lost 4 bases, and 12 bases lay in between. The CDR3 is 14 residues long. CDR1 is SGHAT, CDR2 FQNNGV, per germline. CDR3 amino acids: CASSLNAGLYEQYF. The DNA for the CDR3 is TGTGCCAGCAGCTTAAACGCGGGACTGTACGAGCAGTACTTC.

The rearrangement uses TRBV18 and TRBJ1-5; 10 bases align to TRBD1. Germline CDR1 is KGHSH and CDR2 is LQKENI. The CDR3 covers 15 residues. J gave up 7 bases and V 3 bases, and 6 bases lay outside the gene matches. DNA of the CDR3: TGTGCCAGCTCACCCGGGACAGGGGTTGACCAGCCCCAGCATTTT. Translating it yields CASSPGTGVDQPQHF.

The chain links TRBV30 to TRBJ1-3, with D possibly matching TRBD1 (6 bases). CDR1 is GTSNPN, CDR2 SVGIG, per germline (reference sequence). The V and J ends lost 0 bases and 0 bases respectively, with 9 bases between them. This CDR3 has 15 amino acids. The CDR3 DNA sequence: TGTGCCTGGAGTGTAGGGGGTAGCTCTGGAAACACCATATATTTT. Protein product: CAWSVGGSSGNTIYF.

DNA for the CDR3: TGTGCCAGTAGGCACTCGGGGGGGTCGAGCTCCTACGAGCAGTACTTC. Amino acid sequence: CASRHSGGSSSYEQYF. The chain has TRBV19 and TRBJ2-7; TRBD2 matches at 8 bases. The germline gives CDR1 LNHDA, CDR2 SQIVND (reference sequence). With V trimmed by 6 bases and J by 0 bases, 10 bases remained unmatched. The length of the CDR3 is 16 residues.

This chain uses TRBV5-5 with TRBJ2-1; D perhaps matches TRBD2 (5 bases). Trimming removed 2 bases from V and 5 bases from J, with 20 bases in between. CDR3 length: 17 residues. Germline V gene lookup returns CDR1 SGHKS and CDR2 YYEKEE (reference sequence). The CDR3 nucleotides read TGTGCCAGCAGCTTTGAATTTACGAGGGATGTGAACAATGAGCAGTTCTTC. It codes for CASSFEFTRDVNNEQFF.

The chain combines TRBV2 with TRBJ2-6; 8 nucleotides line up with TRBD1. The CDR3 loop spans 19 amino acids. CDR1 is SNHLY and CDR2 is FYNNEI in the germline V gene. V dropped 6 bases and J dropped 0; count of bases not matched to a gene: 13. The CDR3: CASRGTGVELSSGANVLTF. DNA for the CDR3: TGTGCCAGCAGGGGGACAGGAGTTGAACTTAGCTCTGGGGCCAACGTCCTGACTTTC. Supplemented by reference TRBV2 and TRBJ2-6, the full variable domain reads EPEVTQTPSHQVTQMGQEVILRCVPISNHLYFYWYRQILGQKVEFLVSFYNNEISEKSEIFDDQFSVERPDGSNFTLKIRSTKLEDSAMYFCASRGTGVELSSGANVLTFGAGSRLTVL.

This chain links TRBV11-3 with TRBJ1-4; D may be TRBD1 (6 bases). Trimming removed 6 bases from V and 7 bases from J, with 15 bases in between. Germline CDR1 and CDR2: SGHNT and YENEEA. The CDR3 runs 14 residues. The DNA for the CDR3 is TGTGCCAGCAGGACAGACAGGTGGGGTGAAAAACTGTTTTTT. Translating gives CASRTDRWGEKLFF. Drawing the rest from reference TRBV11-3 and TRBJ1-4, the complete variable domain is EAGVVQSPRYKIIEKKQPVAFWCNPISGHNTLYWYLQNLGQGPELLIRYENEEAVDDSQLPKDRFSAERLKGVDSTLKIQPAELGDSAVYLCASRTDRWGEKLFFGSGTQLSVL.

This chain links TRBV6-1 with TRBJ1-4; a weak D match, TRBD1 (5 bases). CDR1 is MNHNS and CDR2 is SASEGT in the germline V gene. CDR3 size: 14 residues. The V end lost 5 bases, the J end lost 13 bases, and 20 bases lay between the germline ends. The CDR3 spells CASSSLGGPWGLFF. DNA of the CDR3: TGTGCCAGCAGTAGCCTCGGGGGACCCTGGGGACTGTTTTTT.

V is TRBV30 and J is TRBJ1-2; D unresolved. Trimming shortened V by 2 bases and J by 0 bases, and 4 bases separated the two germline ends. The CDR3 has 12 amino acids. Per germline, CDR1 GTSNPN and CDR2 SVGIG (reference sequence). CDR3 sequence reads: CAWSPSNYGYTF. The CDR3 region has the DNA TGTGCCTGGAGTCCATCTAACTATGGCTACACCTTC. Together with reference TRBV30 and TRBJ1-2, the CDR3 gives the full variable domain: SQTIHQWPATLVQPVGSPLSLECTVEGTSNPNLYWYRQAAGRGLQLLFYSVGIGQISSEVPQNLSASRPQDRQFILSSKKLLLSDSGFYLCAWSPSNYGYTFGSGTRLTVV.

This clone was seen just once. The V call is TRBV19, the J call TRBJ1-4, with a weak D call TRBD1 (5 bases). Per germline, CDR1 LNHDA and CDR2 SQIVND (reference sequence). V dropped 5 bases and J dropped 2 bases, with 9 bases sitting between them. The CDR3 contains 14 residues. The CDR3 bases are TGTGCCAGTAGTCAGGGAATCACTAATGAAAAACTGTTTTTT. Its translation: CASSQGITNEKLFF.

The rearrangement joins TRBV12-5 to TRBJ2-2; weak D call: TRBD2 (6 bases). V gave up 6 bases and J gave up 6 bases, with 17 bases separating them. This CDR3 is built from 15 residues. CDR1 and CDR2 from the germline V gene are LGHNT and FRNRAP. The CDR3: CASGRDWGDPGELFF. The CDR3 DNA reads as TGTGCTAGTGGAAGGGACTGGGGGGATCCCGGGGAGCTGTTTTTT.